These 21 T cell receptor beta chains originate from one sample sequenced in a study of T cells in Graves' hyperthyroidism and ophthalmopathy. RNA transcripts yielded amplified TCR beta CDR3 regions. TCR CDR3 regions were first amplified by RT-PCR with HTBI primers. MiXCR, applied by TCRdb to the multiplex PCR reads, yields one record per CDR3 protein. Of under 300,000 distinct CDR3 sequences in the sample, roughly 13% were seen once. What was sequenced was blood. The receptors originated from a woman between 25 and 40 years old with Graves' hyperthyroidism that later progressed to Graves' ophthalmopathy.

This clonotype was detected ten times or more. The junction differs from germline at one of its ends, possibly a read error. The chain joins TRBV28 to TRBJ2-7; TRBD1 matches 7 bases. The V gene's germline CDR1 is MDHEN and CDR2 SYDVKM. This CDR3 is built from 15 residues. CDR3 DNA sequence: TGTGCCAGCAGTCTATGGACAGGCACGCGGAACGAGCAGTACTTC. It codes for CASSLWTGTRNEQYF.

This clonotype came up a few times. The CDR3, as DNA: TGTGCCAGTGTCCCGGAGGCTAGGAACACTGAAGCTTTCTTT. Amino acid sequence: CASVPEARNTEAFF. V is TRBV6-1 and J is TRBJ1-1; D is uncertain. Trimming cost V 9 bases and J 1 base, with 15 bases left between them. Germline assignment: CDR1 MNHNS and CDR2 SASEGT. The CDR3 has 14 residues.

This clonotype was observed at least ten times. The chain employs TRBV6-5 and TRBJ2-5; D unresolved. This CDR3 contains 14 residues. The germline V and J ends were trimmed by 6 bases and 5 bases, with 16 bases remaining between them. Germline lookup yields CDR1 MNHEY and CDR2 SVGAGI. The CDR3 nucleotides read TGTGCCAGCAGCCCCGCCCCCCTCCCCGAGACCCAGTACTTC. It codes for CASSPAPLPETQYF.

This clonotype was seen many times. This chain connects TRBV7-9 to TRBJ2-1; TRBD1 matches at 7 bases. The germline gives CDR1 SEHNR, CDR2 FQNEAQ (reference sequence). The V segment lost 5 bases and the J segment 5 bases; nucleotides outside the gene matches: 9. CDR3 length: 15 residues. The CDR3 nucleotides are TGTGCCAGCAGCCAGACAGGGAATCCTAACAATGAGCAGTTCTTC. The encoded protein is CASSQTGNPNNEQFF. The complete variable domain, with remaining parts taken from reference TRBV7-9 and TRBJ2-1, reads DTGVSQNPRHKITKRGQNVTFRCDPISEHNRLYWYRQTLGQGPEFLTYFQNEAQLEKSRLLSDRFSAERPKGSFSTLEIQRTEQGDSAMYLCASSQTGNPNNEQFFGPGTRLTVL.

There are many counts of this clonotype. CDR3: CASSQDGASGNTIYF. The CDR3 DNA is TGCGCCAGCAGCCAAGATGGTGCATCTGGAAACACCATATATTTT. This chain connects TRBV4-1 to TRBJ1-3; the D is unclear. This CDR3 is 15 amino acids long. With 0 bases removed from V and 1 base from J, the gap between germline ends came to 7 bases. Germline CDR1 is MGHRA and CDR2 is YSYEKL.

The chain employs TRBV11-2 and TRBJ2-5; 15 bases align to TRBD2. The germline V gene has CDR1 SGHAT and CDR2 FQNNGV. This CDR3 region has 17 residues. J lost 5 bases, V lost 5 bases, and 9 bases had no gene match. The CDR3 sequence is CASSPGTSGGMDETQYF. CDR3 DNA sequence: TGTGCCAGCAGCCCGGGGACTAGCGGGGGGATGGATGAGACCCAGTACTTC.

This clonotype came up many times. The DNA for the CDR3 is TGTGCCAGCAGCCAAGGCGGACTAGCGGGAGAGATCTACAATGAGCAGTTCTTC. Translated: CASSQGGLAGEIYNEQFF. The chain carries TRBV3-2 and TRBJ2-1; the table's D call, TRBD2, has no DNA check behind it. TRBV3-2 corresponds to a pseudogene. The CDR3 spans 18 residues.

In its sample, this clonotype was seen a few times. The rearrangement uses TRBV18 and TRBJ2-6; 12 positions agree with TRBD1. CDR3 size: 18 residues. J was trimmed by 2 bases and V by 3 bases; bases with no gene match: 5. Germline loops: CDR1 KGHSH, CDR2 LQKENI. CDR3 residues: CASSPPGQGAPGANVLTF. The CDR3 coding sequence is TGTGCCAGCTCACCTCCGGGACAGGGGGCTCCTGGGGCCAACGTCCTGACTTTC.

V is TRBV5-1 and J is TRBJ2-5; 13 positions agree with TRBD2. V shed 3 bases and J 7 bases; nucleotides not matched to a gene: 9. This CDR3 is 16 amino acids long. Per germline, CDR1 SGHRS and CDR2 YFSETQ. CDR3 protein: CASSWGLAGSLGTQYF. CDR3 DNA: TGCGCCAGCAGCTGGGGACTAGCGGGGTCTCTGGGGACCCAGTACTTC.

The chain joins TRBV6-2 or TRBV6-3 to TRBJ2-5; 14 nucleotides match TRBD2. From germline, CDR1 is MNHEY and CDR2 SVGEGT. J gave up 5 bases and V 7 bases, and 15 bases lay outside the gene matches. This CDR3 region has 18 residues. In DNA form, the CDR3 reads TGTGCCAGCAACCTGGGGCTGCCGGGACTAGCGGGAGTTGAGACCCAGTACTTC. This encodes CASNLGLPGLAGVETQYF.

The chain couples TRBV19 to TRBJ2-7; 7 nucleotides agree with TRBD2. The CDR3 totals 13 residues. Looked up from germline, CDR1 is LNHDA and CDR2 is SQIVND (reference sequence). In DNA form, the CDR3 reads TGTGTCCTCCCCGGGACTACAACCTACGAGCAGTACTTC. Protein: CVLPGTTTYEQYF.

This clonotype was found many times. The V call is TRBV6-2 or TRBV6-3, the J call TRBJ2-3, with TRBD2 matching 7 bases. This CDR3 comprises 17 residues. Per germline, CDR1 MNHEY and CDR2 SVGEGT. The trim removed 0 bases at V and 5 bases at J, leaving 11 bases unmatched. The CDR3 loop is CASSYSILGGSGDTQYF. As DNA, the CDR3 is TGTGCCAGCAGTTACTCGATACTGGGCGGGAGTGGAGATACGCAGTATTTT.

This chain links TRBV6-1 with TRBJ2-1; 9 bases are a match to TRBD2. The CDR3 is made up of 15 amino acids. Germline values: CDR1 MNHNS, CDR2 SASEGT. V lost 6 bases to trimming and J lost 3 bases; unmatched junction nucleotides: 6. The CDR3 sequence is CASRPTSGNYNEQFF. The DNA for the CDR3 is TGTGCCAGCAGGCCGACTAGCGGCAACTACAATGAGCAGTTCTTC.

Many counts were recorded for this clonotype. The chain combines TRBV4-2 with TRBJ1-5; D might be TRBD1 (5 bases). V gave up 3 bases and J gave up 1 base, with 10 bases separating them. This CDR3 comprises 15 residues. Germline-derived CDR1 and CDR2 are LGHNA and YNFKEQ. For the CDR3, the DNA is TGTGCCAGCAGCCAGGGACTAGGGAGCAATCAGCCCCAGCATTTT. This encodes CASSQGLGSNQPQHF.

CDR3 residues: CASSPGGGSGRIVDNEQFF. CDR3 bases: TGTGCCAGCAGCCCCGGGGGGGGTAGCGGGAGGATAGTTGACAATGAGCAGTTCTTC. J is TRBJ2-1 and V is TRBV7-3, with 10 bases aligning to TRBD2. Germline V gives CDR1 SGHTA, CDR2 FQGTGA. The CDR3 totals 19 residues. Germline trimming cut 5 bases from V and 5 bases from J; bases unmatched to any gene: 18.

This clonotype has ten or more counts. The J gene is TRBJ2-7, the V gene TRBV6-1; tentative D call: TRBD1 (6 bases). Germline CDR1 MNHNS, CDR2 SASEGT. The CDR3 extends over 15 amino acids. V shed 6 bases and J shed 4 bases, with 19 bases lying between them. The CDR3 loop is CASSSLLQGSYEQYF. CDR3 in DNA: TGTGCCAGCAGCAGCCTTTTACAGGGTTCTTACGAGCAGTACTTC.

Worth noting for this clonotype: Germline and junction disagree at one end, which may indicate a read error. The chain uses TRBV28 and TRBJ1-2; 7 bases are shared with TRBD1. CDR3 length: 14 residues. Looked up from germline, CDR1 is MDHEN and CDR2 is SYDVKM. CDR3 amino acids: CASRAGTVNYGYAF. As DNA, the CDR3 is TGTGCCAGCAGGGCCGGGACAGTTAACTATGGCTACGCCTTC.

The count of this clonotype is one. A much larger clone differs by one base, so this may be a read error. In this CDR3 the conserved last residue, phenylalanine or tryptophan, is missing, so a read error is likely. The chain employs TRBV7-9 and TRBJ2-1; D remains ambiguous. This CDR3 is 15 amino acids long. CDR1 is SEHNR, CDR2 FQNEAQ, per germline (reference sequence). V gave up 0 bases and J gave up 6 bases, with 12 bases separating them. The DNA for the CDR3 is TGTGCCAGCAGCTTAGCGTACAGTTTGTTCAATGAGCAGTTCCTC. It translates to CASSLAYSLFNEQFL.

This clonotype was seen a few times. The chain combines TRBV12-3 or TRBV12-4 with TRBJ2-1, with unresolved D. The J call is in doubt because the DNA end fits TRBJ2-7 better. This CDR3 comprises 15 residues. In DNA form, the CDR3 reads TGTGCCAGCAGCTCCACCGTGGCAGCCCACAATGAGCAGTACTTC. This translates into CASSSTVAAHNEQYF.

Ten or more counts support this clonotype. The V gene is TRBV27, the J gene TRBJ2-7; 7 bases are shared with TRBD1. The CDR3 contains 16 residues. J gave up 5 bases and V 2 bases, and 12 bases lay outside the gene matches. Germline lookup yields CDR1 MNHEY and CDR2 SMNVEV (reference sequence). The CDR3 spells CASSLKPTRQGHEQYF. CDR3 nucleotides: TGTGCCAGCAGTTTAAAACCAACAAGACAGGGCCACGAGCAGTACTTC.

This clonotype was seen repeatedly, ten times or more. The chain has TRBV5-6 and TRBJ2-7, with 9 nucleotides matching TRBD2. The trim removed 0 bases at V and 9 bases at J, leaving 7 bases unmatched. Germline assignment: CDR1 SGHDT and CDR2 YYEEEE. This CDR3 contains 14 residues. The CDR3 here is CASSLGGRASGQYF. The DNA of the CDR3 is TGTGCCAGCAGCTTGGGCGGGAGGGCCAGCGGGCAGTACTTC.